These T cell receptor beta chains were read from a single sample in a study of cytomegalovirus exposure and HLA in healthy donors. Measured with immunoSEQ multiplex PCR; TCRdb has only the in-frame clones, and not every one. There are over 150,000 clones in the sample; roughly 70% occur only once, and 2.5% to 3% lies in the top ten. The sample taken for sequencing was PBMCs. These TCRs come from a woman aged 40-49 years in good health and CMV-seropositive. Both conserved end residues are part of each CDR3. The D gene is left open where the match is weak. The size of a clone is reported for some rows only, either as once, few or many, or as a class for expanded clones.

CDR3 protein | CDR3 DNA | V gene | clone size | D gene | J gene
CAIRGSLNTEAFF | TGTGCCATCAGGGGGAGTTTGAACACTGAAGCTTTCTTT | TRBV27 | NA | TRBD1 | TRBJ1-1
CASGLSGADGELFF | TGTGCTAGTGGTTTGTCAGGGGCGGACGGGGAGCTGTTTTTT | TRBV12-5 | NA | NA | TRBJ2-2
CASSQDRDRPSYEQYF | TGCGCCAGCAGCCAAGATCGGGACAGACCTTCGTACGAGCAGTACTTC | TRBV4-3 | NA | TRBD1 | TRBJ2-7
CSHAQGPANTEAFF | TGCAGCCACGCCCAGGGTCCGGCGAACACTGAAGCTTTCTTT | TRBV29-1 | NA | NA | TRBJ1-1
CASSYGGRAGTDTQYF | TGTGCCAGCAGTTACGGCGGGAGGGCCGGCACAGATACGCAGTATTTT | TRBV6-5 | few | TRBD2 | TRBJ2-3
CASRSGTGWSEQYF | TGTGCCAGCAGATCCGGGACAGGGTGGAGTGAGCAGTACTTC | TRBV5-6 | NA | TRBD1 | TRBJ2-7
CATSRGLAGVGEQYF | TGTGCCACCAGCCGGGGACTAGCGGGAGTGGGTGAGCAGTACTTC | TRBV15 | NA | TRBD2 | TRBJ2-7
CASSPSGDQGYTF | TGTGCCAGCTCACCATCAGGGGACCAAGGCTACACCTTC | TRBV18 | few | NA | TRBJ1-2
CASSQDAVGGYEQYF | TGTGCCAGCAGCCAAGACGCGGTAGGTGGGTACGAGCAGTACTTC | TRBV4-2 | NA | NA | TRBJ2-7
CASSFQGARSYEQYF | TGTGCCAGCAGTTTTCAGGGGGCGAGGTCCTACGAGCAGTACTTC | TRBV28 | NA | TRBD1 | TRBJ2-7
CASSLGAPNYGYTF | TGCGCCAGCAGCTTGGGGGCGCCTAACTATGGCTACACCTTC | TRBV5-1 | NA | NA | TRBJ1-2
CASSLIGNTGELFF | TGCGCCAGCAGCTTAATCGGGAACACCGGGGAGCTGTTTTTT | TRBV5-1 | NA | NA | TRBJ2-2